This T cell receptor beta chain was recorded in a study of blood T cells in healthy people across ages. Findings and limits, study-wide: Aged donors had fewer naive CD4+ cells and lower diversity than long-lived donors.

CDR3 length: 19 amino acids. Losses at the gene ends were 1 base for V and 2 bases for J; bases not matched to a gene: 14. From germline, CDR1 is SGHRS and CDR2 YFSETQ. A second PCR, run for roughly 7 to 12 cycles, used a sample-barcoded 5' primer plus a J-beta primer mix. TCRdb ran MiXCR on the 5' RACE reads and lists one entry per CDR3 protein. The data contain some 710,000 distinct CDR3 sequences, about 42% of them singletons. Concerning this clonotype itself: Its antigen is undetermined.

Sequencing was performed on blood. This TCR was recovered from a man older than 75 in good health. The chain has TRBV5-1 and TRBJ2-3; TRBD2 agrees at 9 bases. The CDR3 loop is CASSLSGPSGGGVTDTQYF. CDR3 in DNA: TGCGCCAGCAGCTTGAGTGGTCCCTCAGGCGGGGGGGTCACAGATACGCAGTATTTT.